Listed below are T cell receptor beta chains from one sample, sequenced in a study of blood T cell repertoires in COVID-19. TCRdb keeps only in-frame clones here, not all; method: immunoSEQ multiplex PCR. The top ten hold 1.5% to 2% of the sample, which has 100,000 to 150,000 clones, approximately 70% seen once. Sequenced input: peripheral blood. Receptors originate from a woman in her 70s with acute or convalescent COVID-19. CDR3s include the opening cysteine and the closing phenylalanine or tryptophan. Each record gives: J gene, V gene, CDR3 protein.

J: TRBJ2-7; V: TRBV6-2/TRBV6-3; CDR3: CASSHPYPDRGRYEQYF
J: TRBJ2-7; V: TRBV2; CDR3: CASSQTSGSSYEQYF
J: TRBJ2-2; V: TRBV10-2; CDR3: CATLWATGELFF
J: TRBJ2-3; V: TRBV21-1; CDR3: CASSPACEQGTDTQYF
J: TRBJ1-6; V: TRBV9; CDR3: CASSDRDRNSPLHF
J: TRBJ1-1; V: TRBV5-1; CDR3: CASSLAEGNTEAFF
J: TRBJ1-4; V: TRBV15; CDR3: CATRRRTNEKLFF
J: TRBJ1-1; V: TRBV12-3/TRBV12-4; CDR3: CASSLQNTEAFF
J: TRBJ2-3; V: TRBV5-1; CDR3: CASSGGTSGDTQYF
J: TRBJ1-2; V: TRBV19; CDR3: CASIGSRTGGIYGYTF
J: TRBJ2-3; V: TRBV7-2; CDR3: CASSFRDTQYF
J: TRBJ2-7; V: TRBV7-8; CDR3: CASSDYRGPYEQYF
J: TRBJ1-2; V: TRBV5-1; CDR3: CASSLTTGDGYTF
J: TRBJ2-1; V: TRBV7-3; CDR3: CASSLTGSQNYNEQFF
J: TRBJ2-1; V: TRBV10-3; CDR3: CAISNTGARNEQFF
J: TRBJ2-7; V: TRBV11-2; CDR3: CASSSGTGHYEQYF
J: TRBJ2-5; V: TRBV7-2; CDR3: CASSPPAGVGETQYF
J: TRBJ2-5; V: TRBV4-1; CDR3: CASSQDLTGKETQYF
J: TRBJ1-4; V: TRBV19; CDR3: CASSPNLPPEKLFF
J: TRBJ2-7; V: TRBV7-2; CDR3: CASSLVADSSYEQYF
J: TRBJ2-1; V: TRBV9; CDR3: CASSVVASGRYNEQFF
J: TRBJ2-3; V: TRBV19; CDR3: CASSELAGGPNTQYF
J: TRBJ1-4; V: TRBV9; CDR3: CASSVDGQGREKLFF
J: TRBJ1-5; V: TRBV7-9; CDR3: CASSESGALQPQHF
J: TRBJ2-3; V: TRBV2; CDR3: CASSDPGRAGADTQYF
J: TRBJ1-2; V: TRBV14; CDR3: CASSGQGSDYGYTF
J: TRBJ1-1; V: TRBV9; CDR3: CASSAQGLNTEAFF
J: TRBJ1-5; V: TRBV5-6; CDR3: CASSPGGLNQPQHF
J: TRBJ2-5; V: TRBV5-6; CDR3: CASSALGDRQETQYF
J: TRBJ2-3; V: TRBV19; CDR3: CASSIKGGAGTDTQYF
J: TRBJ2-3; V: TRBV28; CDR3: CATGLAGPSTDTQYF
J: TRBJ2-1; V: TRBV5-6; CDR3: CASSLLAGADNEQFF
J: TRBJ1-5; V: TRBV7-9; CDR3: CASSFGNQPQHF
J: TRBJ2-1; V: TRBV4-1; CDR3: CASSRGLARYNEQFF
J: TRBJ2-5; V: TRBV6-5; CDR3: CASSYSTGGGQETQYF
J: TRBJ2-1; V: TRBV7-8; CDR3: CASILAGGPPDNEQFF
J: TRBJ1-2; V: TRBV5-6; CDR3: CASSPLGGAKYGYTF
J: TRBJ2-7; V: TRBV11-2; CDR3: CASSLRHPYEQYF
J: TRBJ1-6; V: TRBV19; CDR3: CASSIGSQGTTNSPLHF
J: TRBJ1-1; V: TRBV5-4; CDR3: CASSPQGFDTEAFF
J: TRBJ1-2; V: TRBV28; CDR3: CASNEFPNYGYTF
J: TRBJ1-4; V: TRBV5-1; CDR3: CASSRQGAGGEKLFF
J: TRBJ1-1; V: TRBV4-2; CDR3: CASSQGWGLLNTEAFF
J: TRBJ1-1; V: TRBV7-8; CDR3: CASSPLQGDDTEAFF
J: TRBJ1-1; V: TRBV6-5; CDR3: CASSYSASNTEAFF
J: TRBJ2-1; V: TRBV6-2/TRBV6-3; CDR3: CASSSLAGGYNEQFF
J: TRBJ2-1; V: TRBV28; CDR3: CASSNPGSYNEQFF
J: TRBJ2-7; V: TRBV5-5; CDR3: CASSLTTTGTYEQYF
J: TRBJ1-2; V: TRBV28; CDR3: CASSPGQRNYGYTF
J: TRBJ2-1; V: TRBV4-1; CDR3: CASSQDMDRVNEQFF
J: TRBJ2-3; V: TRBV7-3; CDR3: CASSSTGGGTDTQYF
J: TRBJ1-2; V: TRBV5-4; CDR3: CASSLGALGNYGYTF
J: TRBJ2-4; V: TRBV11-2; CDR3: CASSLGEGVQYF